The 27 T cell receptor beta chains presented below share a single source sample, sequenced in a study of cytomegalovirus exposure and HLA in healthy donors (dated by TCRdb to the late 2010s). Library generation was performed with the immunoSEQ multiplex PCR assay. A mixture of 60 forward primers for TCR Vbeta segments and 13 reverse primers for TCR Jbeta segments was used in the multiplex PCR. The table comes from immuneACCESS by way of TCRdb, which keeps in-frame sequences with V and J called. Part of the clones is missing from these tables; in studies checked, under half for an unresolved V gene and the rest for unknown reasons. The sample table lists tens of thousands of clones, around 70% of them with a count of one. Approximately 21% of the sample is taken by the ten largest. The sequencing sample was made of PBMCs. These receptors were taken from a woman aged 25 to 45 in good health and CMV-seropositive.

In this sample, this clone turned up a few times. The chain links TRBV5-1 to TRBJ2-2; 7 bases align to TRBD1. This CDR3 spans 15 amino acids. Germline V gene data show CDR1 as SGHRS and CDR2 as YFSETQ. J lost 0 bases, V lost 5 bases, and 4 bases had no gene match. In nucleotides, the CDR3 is TGCGCCAGCAGGGCCGGGACAGCGAACACCGGGGAGCTGTTTTTT. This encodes CASRAGTANTGELFF. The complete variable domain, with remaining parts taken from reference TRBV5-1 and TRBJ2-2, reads KAGVTQTPRYLIKTRGQQVTLSCSPISGHRSVSWYQQTPGQGLQFLFEYFSETQRNKGNFPGRFSGRQFSNSRSEMNVSTLELGDSALYLCASRAGTANTGELFFGEGSRLTVL.

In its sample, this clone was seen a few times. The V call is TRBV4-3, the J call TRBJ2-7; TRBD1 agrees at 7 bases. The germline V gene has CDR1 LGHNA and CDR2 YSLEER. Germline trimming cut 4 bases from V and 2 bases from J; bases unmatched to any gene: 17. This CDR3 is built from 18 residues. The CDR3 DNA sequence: TGCGCCAGCAGCCCCCTTCTATCTACCGGGACAGTGGCCTACGAGCAGTACTTC. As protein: CASSPLLSTGTVAYEQYF.

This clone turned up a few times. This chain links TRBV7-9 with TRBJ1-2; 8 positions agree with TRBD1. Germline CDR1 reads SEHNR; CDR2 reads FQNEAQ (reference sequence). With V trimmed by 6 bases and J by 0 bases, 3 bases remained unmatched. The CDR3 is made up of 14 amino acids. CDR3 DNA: TGTGCCAGCAGTGACAGGGGATCTAACTATGGCTACACCTTC. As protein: CASSDRGSNYGYTF. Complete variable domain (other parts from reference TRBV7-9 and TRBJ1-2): DTGVSQNPRHKITKRGQNVTFRCDPISEHNRLYWYRQTLGQGPEFLTYFQNEAQLEKSRLLSDRFSAERPKGSFSTLEIQRTEQGDSAMYLCASSDRGSNYGYTFGSGTRLTVV.

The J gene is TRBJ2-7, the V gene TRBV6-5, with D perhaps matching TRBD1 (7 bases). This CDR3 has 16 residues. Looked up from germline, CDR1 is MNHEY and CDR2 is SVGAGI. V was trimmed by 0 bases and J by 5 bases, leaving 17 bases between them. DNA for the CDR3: TGTGCCAGCAGTTACTCCGGCTTAGGGGGCGGGGACGAGCAGTACTTC. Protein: CASSYSGLGGGDEQYF.

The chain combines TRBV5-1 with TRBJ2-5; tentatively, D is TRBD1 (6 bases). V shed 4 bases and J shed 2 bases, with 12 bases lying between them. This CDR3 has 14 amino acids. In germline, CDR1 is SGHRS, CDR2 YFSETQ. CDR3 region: CASSVDSWQETQYF. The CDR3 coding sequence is TGCGCCAGCAGCGTGGACAGTTGGCAAGAGACCCAGTACTTC.

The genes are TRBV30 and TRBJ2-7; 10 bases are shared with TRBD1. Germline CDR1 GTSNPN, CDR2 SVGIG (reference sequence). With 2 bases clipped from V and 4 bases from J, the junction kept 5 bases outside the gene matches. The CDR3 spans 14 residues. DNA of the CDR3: TGTGCCTGGAGTTTGGGGACAGGGGTTTACGAGCAGTACTTC. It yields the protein CAWSLGTGVYEQYF.

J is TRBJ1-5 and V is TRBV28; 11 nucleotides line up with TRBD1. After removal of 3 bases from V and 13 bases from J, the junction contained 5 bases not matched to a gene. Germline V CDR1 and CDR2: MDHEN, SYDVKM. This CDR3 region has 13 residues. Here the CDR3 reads CASSLGQGVSQHF. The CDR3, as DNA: TGTGCCAGCAGTTTGGGACAGGGGGTATCTCAGCATTTT.

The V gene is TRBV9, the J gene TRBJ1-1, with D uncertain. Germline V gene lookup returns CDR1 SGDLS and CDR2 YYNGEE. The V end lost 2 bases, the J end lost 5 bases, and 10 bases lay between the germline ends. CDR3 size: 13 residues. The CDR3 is CASSVGGRTEAFF. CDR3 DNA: TGTGCCAGCAGCGTTGGAGGGAGAACTGAAGCTTTCTTT.

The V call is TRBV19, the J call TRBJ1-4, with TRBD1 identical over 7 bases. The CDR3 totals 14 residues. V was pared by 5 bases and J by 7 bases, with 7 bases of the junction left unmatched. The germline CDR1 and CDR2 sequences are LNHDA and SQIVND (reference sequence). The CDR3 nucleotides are TGTGCCAGTAGTCCGCGACAGGGACTTGAAAAACTGTTTTTT. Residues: CASSPRQGLEKLFF. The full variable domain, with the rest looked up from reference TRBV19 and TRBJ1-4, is DGGITQSPKYLFRKEGQNVTLSCEQNLNHDAMYWYRQDPGQGLRLIYYSQIVNDFQKGDIAEGYSVSREKKESFPLTVTSAQKNPTAFYLCASSPRQGLEKLFFGSGTQLSVL.

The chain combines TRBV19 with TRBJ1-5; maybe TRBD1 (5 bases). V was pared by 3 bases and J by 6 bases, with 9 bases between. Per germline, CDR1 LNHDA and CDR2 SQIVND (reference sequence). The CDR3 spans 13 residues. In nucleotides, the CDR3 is TGTGCCAGTAGTATCCCAGGGTTTCAGCCCCAGCATTTT. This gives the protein CASSIPGFQPQHF.

CDR3 residues: CASSRDRKQETQYF. In DNA form, the CDR3 reads TGTGCCAGTAGTAGGGACAGAAAGCAAGAGACCCAGTACTTC. This sequence joins TRBV19 and TRBJ2-5, with 7 positions matching TRBD1. Trimming took 4 bases from V and 2 from J; bases not matched to a gene: 4. The germline V gene encodes CDR1 LNHDA and CDR2 SQIVND (reference sequence). This CDR3 is 14 amino acids long. Full variable domain (missing parts from reference TRBV19 and TRBJ2-5): DGGITQSPKYLFRKEGQNVTLSCEQNLNHDAMYWYRQDPGQGLRLIYYSQIVNDFQKGDIAEGYSVSREKKESFPLTVTSAQKNPTAFYLCASSRDRKQETQYFGPGTRLLVL.

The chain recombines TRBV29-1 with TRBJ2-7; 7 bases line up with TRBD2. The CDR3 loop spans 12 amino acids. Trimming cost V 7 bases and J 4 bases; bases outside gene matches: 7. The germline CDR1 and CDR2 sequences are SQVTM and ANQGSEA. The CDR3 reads CSARRGGYEQYF. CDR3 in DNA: TGCAGCGCCAGGCGGGGAGGGTACGAGCAGTACTTC.

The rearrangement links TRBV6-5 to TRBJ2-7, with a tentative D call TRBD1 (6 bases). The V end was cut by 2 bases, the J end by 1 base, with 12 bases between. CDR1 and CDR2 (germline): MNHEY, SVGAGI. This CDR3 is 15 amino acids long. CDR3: CASSYTLTGSYEQYF. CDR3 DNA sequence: TGTGCCAGCAGTTACACCTTGACAGGTTCCTACGAGCAGTACTTC.

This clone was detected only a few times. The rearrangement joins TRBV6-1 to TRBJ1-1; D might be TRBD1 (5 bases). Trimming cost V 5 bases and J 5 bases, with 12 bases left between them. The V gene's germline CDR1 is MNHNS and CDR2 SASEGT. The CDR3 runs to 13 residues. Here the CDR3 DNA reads TGTGCCAGCAGTCCTACCGGGGGGACTGAAGCTTTCTTT. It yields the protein CASSPTGGTEAFF.

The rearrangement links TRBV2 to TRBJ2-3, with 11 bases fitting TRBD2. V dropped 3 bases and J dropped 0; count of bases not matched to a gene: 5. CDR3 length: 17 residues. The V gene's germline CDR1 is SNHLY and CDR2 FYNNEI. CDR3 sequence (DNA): TGTGCCAGCAGTGAGGGGACTAGCGGAACTAGCACAGATACGCAGTATTTT. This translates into CASSEGTSGTSTDTQYF.

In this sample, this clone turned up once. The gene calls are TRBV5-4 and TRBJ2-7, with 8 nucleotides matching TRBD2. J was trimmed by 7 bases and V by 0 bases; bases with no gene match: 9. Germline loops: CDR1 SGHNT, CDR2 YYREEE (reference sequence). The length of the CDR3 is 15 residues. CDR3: CASSLDPGGPEEQYF. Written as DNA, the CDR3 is TGTGCCAGCAGCTTGGATCCGGGAGGGCCTGAAGAGCAGTACTTC.

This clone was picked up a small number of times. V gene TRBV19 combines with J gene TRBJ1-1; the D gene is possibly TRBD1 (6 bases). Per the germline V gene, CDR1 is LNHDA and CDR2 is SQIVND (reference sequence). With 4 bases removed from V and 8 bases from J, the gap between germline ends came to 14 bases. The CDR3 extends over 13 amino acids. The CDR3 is CASSREGQGEAFF. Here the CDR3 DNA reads TGTGCCAGTAGTAGAGAAGGGCAGGGGGAAGCTTTCTTT.

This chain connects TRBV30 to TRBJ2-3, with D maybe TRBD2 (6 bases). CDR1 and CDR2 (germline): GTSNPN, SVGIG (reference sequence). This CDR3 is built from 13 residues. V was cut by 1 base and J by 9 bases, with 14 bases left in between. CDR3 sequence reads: CAWSAEGRGTQYF. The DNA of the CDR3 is TGTGCCTGGAGTGCCGAAGGGCGGGGAACGCAGTATTTT.

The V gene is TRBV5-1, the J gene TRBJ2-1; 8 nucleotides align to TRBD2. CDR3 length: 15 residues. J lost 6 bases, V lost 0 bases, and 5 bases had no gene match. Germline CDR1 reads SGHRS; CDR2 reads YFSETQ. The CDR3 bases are TGCGCCAGCAGCTTGGTGATAGCGGGACCCAATGAGCAGTTCTTC. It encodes CASSLVIAGPNEQFF.

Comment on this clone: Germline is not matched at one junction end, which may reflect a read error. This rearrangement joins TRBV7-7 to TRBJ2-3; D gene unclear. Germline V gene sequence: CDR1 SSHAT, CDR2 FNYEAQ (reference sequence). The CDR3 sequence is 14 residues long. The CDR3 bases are TGTGCTAGCAGCTTTTCACTTCTCGGAGATACGCAGTATTTT. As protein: CASSFSLLGDTQYF.

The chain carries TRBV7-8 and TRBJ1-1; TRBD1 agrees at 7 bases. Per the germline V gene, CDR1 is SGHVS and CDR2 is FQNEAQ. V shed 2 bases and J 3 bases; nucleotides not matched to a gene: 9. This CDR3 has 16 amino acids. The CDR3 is CASSLTPGGRDTEAFF. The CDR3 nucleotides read TGTGCCAGCAGCTTAACACCAGGGGGAAGGGACACTGAAGCTTTCTTT.

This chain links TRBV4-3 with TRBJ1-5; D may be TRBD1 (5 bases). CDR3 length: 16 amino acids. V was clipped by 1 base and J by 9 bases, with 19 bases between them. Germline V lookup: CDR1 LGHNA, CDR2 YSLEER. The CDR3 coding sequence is TGCGCCAGCAGCCAAGCAGCCGGGGACTTTATTGGGCCCCAGCATTTT. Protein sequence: CASSQAAGDFIGPQHF.

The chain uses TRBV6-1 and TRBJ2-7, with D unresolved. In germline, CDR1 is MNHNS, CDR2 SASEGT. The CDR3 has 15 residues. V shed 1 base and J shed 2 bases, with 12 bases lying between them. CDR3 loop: CASSEGRVPTYEQYF. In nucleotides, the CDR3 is TGTGCCAGCAGTGAAGGAAGAGTGCCGACCTACGAGCAGTACTTC.

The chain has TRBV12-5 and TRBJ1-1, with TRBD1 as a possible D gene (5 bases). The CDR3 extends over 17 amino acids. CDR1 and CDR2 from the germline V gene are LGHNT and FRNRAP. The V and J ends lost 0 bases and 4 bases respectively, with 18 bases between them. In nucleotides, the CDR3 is TGTGCTAGTGGTTTGGTACTCGGCGCAGGGAAGGGCACTGAAGCTTTCTTT. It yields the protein CASGLVLGAGKGTEAFF.

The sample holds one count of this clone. This CDR3 is CASSVVGGAGDTQYF. The CDR3 DNA sequence: TGTGCCAGCAGCGTAGTGGGGGGGGCTGGAGATACGCAGTATTTT. V is TRBV9 and J is TRBJ2-3; D is possibly TRBD2 (7 bases). CDR1 and CDR2 (germline): SGDLS, YYNGEE. The V and J ends lost 0 bases and 5 bases respectively, with 13 bases between them. CDR3 length: 15 amino acids. Complete variable domain (other parts from reference TRBV9 and TRBJ2-3): DSGVTQTPKHLITATGQRVTLRCSPRSGDLSVYWYQQSLDQGLQFLIQYYNGEERAKGNILERFSAQQFPDLHSELNLSSLELGDSALYFCASSVVGGAGDTQYFGPGTRLTVL.

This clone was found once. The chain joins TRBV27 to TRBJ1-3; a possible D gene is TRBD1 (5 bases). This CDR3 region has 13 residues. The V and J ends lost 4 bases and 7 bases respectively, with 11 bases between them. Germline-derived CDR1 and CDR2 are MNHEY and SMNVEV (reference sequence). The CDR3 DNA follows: TGTGCCAGCAGTTCTCTGGCAGGGAACACCATATATTTT. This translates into CASSSLAGNTIYF.

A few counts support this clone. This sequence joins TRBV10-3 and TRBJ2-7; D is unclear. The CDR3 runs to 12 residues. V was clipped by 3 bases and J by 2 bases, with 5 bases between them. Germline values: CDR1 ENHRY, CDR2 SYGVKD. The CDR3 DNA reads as TGTGCCATCAGTGAAAATACCTACGAGCAGTACTTC. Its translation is CAISENTYEQYF.